The source of this T cell receptor (beta chain) is a study of OX40 agonist ivuxolimab in advanced cancers. The assay was immunoSEQ multiplex PCR, and TCRdb's table has in-frame clones only and misses some. The repertoire holds 25,000 to 30,000 clones, with around 86% as singletons. CDR3 length: 14 amino acids. The sequence was collected from an adult with an advanced solid tumor such as melanoma, head and neck, liver or kidney cancer. Sequencing was performed on CD4+ or CD8+ T cells sorted from blood, taken in a trial of the OX40 agonist ivuxolimab. This chain joins TRBV21-1 and TRBJ1-2. TRBV21-1 counts as a pseudogene. The CDR3 spells CASSNFGPLAGYTF. The DNA for the CDR3 is TGTGCCAGCAGCAACTTCGGGCCGCTTGCGGGCTACACCTTC.